The sequence of this T cell receptor beta chain was determined in a study of CXCR3-negative and CXCR3-positive naive CD8 T cells. Study overall: Total TRB output reached 130 million or so reads, about 1.5 +/- 0.3 million per library. Points from the study as a whole: Surface CD5 matched across naive subsets, and TRB CDR3 properties served to infer TCR strength.

Libraries of TRB cDNA were made by 5' RACE and carried UMIs. TCRdb reprocessed the 5' RACE reads and reports one entry per CDR3 protein, with no DNA. Here the sample table reports 45,000 to 70,000 distinct CDR3 sequences. A remark on this clonotype: Its antigen is still unknown.

CDR1 is SEHNR, CDR2 FQNEAQ, per germline (reference sequence). The CDR3 has 16 amino acids. The chain is built from TRBV7-9 and TRBJ1-2; TCRdb selects TRBD1, and the lack of DNA leaves this call unchecked. This receptor was taken from a human donor in good health. Some clones in this sample may be carry-over from other donors' samples. Material for sequencing was memory CD8+ T cells from blood. The CDR3 spells CASSLGGVTAAHGYTF. The full variable domain, completed using reference TRBV7-9 and TRBJ1-2, is DTGVSQNPRHKITKRGQNVTFRCDPISEHNRLYWYRQTLGQGPEFLTYFQNEAQLEKSRLLSDRFSAERPKGSFSTLEIQRTEQGDSAMYLCASSLGGVTAAHGYTFGSGTRLTVV.